The source of this TCR beta chain is a study of cytomegalovirus exposure and HLA in healthy donors. CDR1 is GTSNPN, CDR2 SVGIG, per germline (reference sequence). Trimming cost V 3 bases and J 9 bases, with 17 bases left between them. The CDR3 contains 13 residues. PCR involved 60 Vbeta and 13 Jbeta primers. The assay was immunoSEQ multiplex PCR, and TCRdb's table has in-frame clones only and misses some. In the table there are approximately 120,000 clones, 70% to 80% of which are singletons. V usage is TRBV30 and J usage is TRBJ1-2; the D is unclear. The receptor was derived from a human donor in good health. Sequences were obtained from PBMCs. CDR3: CAWRKQPGVSYTF. The CDR3 DNA is TGTGCCTGGAGAAAGCAGCCCGGGGTTAGCTACACCTTC.